Presented here are 9 T cell receptor beta chains from one specimen sequenced in a study of blood T cells in healthy people across ages. A sample-barcoded 5' primer and a J-beta primer mix were used in a second PCR of about 7 to 12 cycles. Each CDR3 protein is one row after TCRdb ran MiXCR on the 5' RACE reads. The sample yields roughly 570,000 distinct CDR3 sequences, approximately 30% seen once. Input material: blood. All receptors come from a woman in her seventies in good health.

This clonotype appeared a few times. The V call is TRBV29-1, the J call TRBJ1-2; 8 nucleotides line up with TRBD1. This CDR3 has 14 amino acids. CDR1 SQVTM and CDR2 ANQGSEA come from the germline V gene. J gave up 1 base and V 4 bases, and 5 bases lay outside the gene matches. In DNA form, the CDR3 reads TGCAGCGTTGGGGACAGGAGTAATAACTATGGCTACACCTTC. It encodes CSVGDRSNNYGYTF.

The chain links TRBV20-1 to TRBJ2-1, with TRBD1 identical over 8 bases. CDR3 length equals 13 residues. Germline V lookup: CDR1 DFQATT, CDR2 SNEGSKA (reference sequence). The V and J ends lost 1 base and 6 bases, in that order; junction bases with no gene match: 2. CDR3 in DNA: TGCAGTGCTAGAGTACAGGGGGGCAATGAGCAGTTCTTC. It is translated as CSARVQGGNEQFF.

The chain combines TRBV24-1 with TRBJ2-3, with a weak D call TRBD2 (7 bases). V shed 3 bases and J shed 0 bases, with 15 bases lying between them. The CDR3 length is 17 residues. Germline V lookup: CDR1 KGHDR, CDR2 SFDVKD. The CDR3 loop reads CATSDAAGGPSTDTQYF. The CDR3 DNA reads as TGTGCCACCAGTGATGCCGCCGGGGGGCCTAGCACAGATACGCAGTATTTT.

The CDR3 loop is CASSWSDGSYEQYF. CDR3 in DNA: TGTGCCAGCAGCTGGAGCGACGGCTCCTACGAGCAGTACTTC. V and J are TRBV5-5 and TRBJ2-5, with D unclear. The last part of the DNA fits TRBJ2-7 better; the J call may be wrong. This CDR3 spans 14 amino acids. Looked up from germline, CDR1 is SGHKS and CDR2 is YYEKEE (reference sequence).

In this sample, this clonotype turned up a few times. The gene calls are TRBV20-1 and TRBJ2-3; D gene uncertain. CDR1 and CDR2 from the germline V gene are DFQATT and SNEGSKA (reference sequence). The germline V and J ends were trimmed by 5 bases and 6 bases, with 18 bases remaining between them. This CDR3 comprises 14 residues. This CDR3 is CSAEPHTAADTQYF. Here the CDR3 DNA reads TGCAGTGCTGAACCTCACACGGCGGCGGATACGCAGTATTTT.

This clonotype has more than one count but fewer than ten. The chain recombines TRBV20-1 with TRBJ2-3, with 7 bases lining up with TRBD2. This CDR3 has 16 amino acids. Germline trimming cut 6 bases from V and 3 bases from J; bases unmatched to any gene: 15. Per the germline V gene, CDR1 is DFQATT and CDR2 is SNEGSKA (reference sequence). CDR3 in DNA: TGCAGTGCAAGAAGGGCGTCGGGGGGAGAAACAGATACGCAGTATTTT. Translating gives CSARRASGGETDTQYF.

J is TRBJ2-7 and V is TRBV2; D remains ambiguous. This CDR3 has 12 amino acids. Germline V CDR1 and CDR2: SNHLY, FYNNEI. Deletions cut 6 bases from V and 3 bases from J, with 9 bases between. CDR3 nucleotide sequence: TGTGCCAGCAGAACAGTGAGCTACGAGCAGTACTTC. This translates into CASRTVSYEQYF.

The chain has TRBV9 and TRBJ2-1; D is tentatively TRBD1 or TRBD2 (5 bases each). Germline CDR1 is SGDLS and CDR2 is YYNGEE. Trimming cost V 5 bases and J 6 bases, with 15 bases left between them. The CDR3 is 14 residues long. Written as DNA, the CDR3 is TGTGCCAGCAGTAGGGACCGTAGCTTCAATGAGCAGTTCTTC. Translating gives CASSRDRSFNEQFF.

This clonotype was observed a few times. The rearrangement joins TRBV18 to TRBJ1-2; no firm D call. Germline lookup yields CDR1 KGHSH and CDR2 LQKENI. The ends were cut back, 4 bases at V and 2 bases at J, with 8 bases in the middle. The CDR3 is 13 residues long. The CDR3 sequence: CASSLSVNYGYTF. The CDR3 region has the DNA TGTGCCAGCTCACTGTCTGTCAACTATGGCTACACCTTC.